This entry lists 13 T cell receptor beta chains sequenced from one sample in a study of T cell repertoires in cytomegalovirus infection. What these receptors recognize is not known. TCRdb called the reads again in MiXCR, with one record for every CDR3 protein. The repertoire consists of around 710,000 distinct CDR3 sequences, with roughly 28% occurring once and the leading ten covering around 13%. Specimen: cultured CD8+ T cells from PBMCs, collected from culture after CMV antigen stimulation. The receptors come from a human donor in good health (CMV status not recorded). Some clones in this sample may be carry-over from other donors' samples.

This clonotype was observed many times. This chain links TRBV12-3 or TRBV12-4 with TRBJ1-4, with 7 nucleotides matching TRBD1. V dropped 2 bases and J dropped 8; count of bases not matched to a gene: 5. This CDR3 is 14 amino acids long. This CDR3 is CASSLRDSFEKLFF. The CDR3 bases are TGTGCCAGCAGTTTACGGGACAGCTTCGAAAAACTGTTTTTT.

This clonotype has just a few counts. The rearrangement uses TRBV6-5 and TRBJ1-2; D possibly corresponds to TRBD1 (5 bases). Trimming stripped 0 bases from V and 1 base from J, with 6 bases between. The CDR3 has 14 residues. Germline loops: CDR1 MNHEY, CDR2 SVGAGI. CDR3 DNA sequence: TGTGCCAGCAGTTACTCTGGACATAACTATGGCTACACCTTC. Protein product: CASSYSGHNYGYTF.

This clonotype was found a few times. The chain joins TRBV6-2 or TRBV6-3 to TRBJ2-1; 9 bases align to TRBD2. V gave up 10 bases and J gave up 7 bases; unmatched junction bases: 11. This CDR3 region has 14 residues. Germline CDR1 MNHEY, CDR2 SVGEGT. In DNA form, the CDR3 reads TGTGCCACCCGCGGAGCGGGGGGTAGGAATGAGCAGTTCTTC. Residues: CATRGAGGRNEQFF.

The sample holds a few counts of this clonotype. The chain has TRBV19 and TRBJ2-7; 10 bases line up with TRBD2. CDR1 is LNHDA, CDR2 SQIVND, per germline (reference sequence). CDR3 length: 15 residues. V lost 3 bases and J lost 3; bases outside the gene matches: 5. This CDR3 is CASSILLAGSYEQYF. In DNA form, the CDR3 reads TGTGCCAGTAGTATCCTACTAGCGGGGAGCTACGAGCAGTACTTC.

This clonotype was seen only once. This chain uses TRBV5-1 with TRBJ2-1; maybe TRBD1 (5 bases). The CDR3 has 13 amino acids. The V end was cut by 5 bases, the J end by 4 bases, with 10 bases between. Germline CDR1 reads SGHRS; CDR2 reads YFSETQ. CDR3 DNA: TGCGCCAGCAGGTCAGGGTTATACAATGAGCAGTTCTTC. This encodes CASRSGLYNEQFF.

The chain combines TRBV28 with TRBJ1-5, with a possible D match to TRBD1 (5 bases). V was clipped by 5 bases and J by 11 bases, with 13 bases between them. The CDR3 consists of 12 residues. CDR1 MDHEN and CDR2 SYDVKM come from the germline V gene. CDR3 protein: CASSDDSRTQHF. The CDR3 DNA reads TGTGCCAGCAGTGACGACAGCAGGACCCAGCATTTT.

This clonotype was detected only a few times. V and J are TRBV7-9 and TRBJ1-2; 10 nucleotides line up with TRBD1. J gave up 4 bases and V 5 bases, and 7 bases lay outside the gene matches. Looked up from germline, CDR1 is SEHNR and CDR2 is FQNEAQ (reference sequence). The CDR3 is 15 amino acids. CDR3 nucleotide sequence: TGTGCCAGCAGCCGCGGGACAGGGGAAACCTATGGCTACACCTTC. Protein sequence: CASSRGTGETYGYTF.

The V and J genes are TRBV6-2 or TRBV6-3 and TRBJ1-1; 9 bases agree with TRBD1. The CDR3 is made up of 12 amino acids. Trimming cost V 10 bases and J 5 bases; bases outside gene matches: 5. CDR1 and CDR2 (germline): MNHEY, SVGEGT. The CDR3 DNA sequence: TGTGCCACCCGACAGGGGGGAACTGAAGCTTTCTTT. Its protein product is CATRQGGTEAFF.

This clonotype was counted a few times. This chain links TRBV10-2 with TRBJ1-1, with no clear D. The CDR3 runs 15 residues. The V gene lost 2 bases and the J gene lost 6 bases, with 16 bases spanning the gap. Germline CDR1 WSHSY, CDR2 SAAADI. CDR3 protein: CASSERGGSRAEAFF. The CDR3 coding sequence is TGCGCCAGCAGTGAGCGGGGAGGTAGTAGAGCTGAAGCTTTCTTT.

This chain links TRBV7-9 with TRBJ2-3; D may be TRBD1 (6 bases). This CDR3 spans 16 amino acids. V was cut by 6 bases and J by 0 bases, with 16 bases left in between. CDR1 and CDR2 (germline): SEHNR, FQNEAQ (reference sequence). DNA for the CDR3: TGTGCCAGCAGATCGACCGGACAGCTTAGCACAGATACGCAGTATTTT. The encoded protein is CASRSTGQLSTDTQYF.

V gene TRBV4-2 combines with J gene TRBJ1-2, with a tentative D call TRBD1 (6 bases). The CDR3 sequence is 16 residues long. Germline V gene sequence: CDR1 LGHNA, CDR2 YNFKEQ. V lost 0 bases to trimming and J lost 4 bases, with 15 bases between them. CDR3 region: CASSQDREQGSYGYTF. CDR3 DNA: TGTGCCAGCAGCCAAGATCGGGAACAGGGAAGCTATGGCTACACCTTC.

The rearrangement links TRBV20-1 to TRBJ2-3, with D tentatively TRBD1 (6 bases). The CDR3 has 15 residues. CDR1 is DFQATT, CDR2 SNEGSKA, per germline (reference sequence). V was cut by 0 bases and J by 2 bases, with 12 bases left in between. CDR3 protein: CSAREQGFITDTQYF. Here the CDR3 DNA reads TGCAGTGCTAGAGAGCAGGGGTTTATCACAGATACGCAGTATTTT.

The chain joins TRBV18 to TRBJ1-4; D remains ambiguous. Germline V gene data show CDR1 as KGHSH and CDR2 as LQKENI. Trimming shortened V by 2 bases and J by 1 base, and 11 bases separated the two germline ends. CDR3 length: 16 amino acids. CDR3 protein: CASSPNRGLTNEKLFF. CDR3 nucleotides: TGTGCCAGCTCACCAAATCGAGGGTTAACTAATGAAAAACTGTTTTTT. The full variable domain, its missing parts supplied by reference TRBV18 and TRBJ1-4, is NAGVMQNPRHLVRRRGQEARLRCSPMKGHSHVYWYRQLPEEGLKFMVYLQKENIIDESGMPKERFSAEFPKEGPSILRIQQVVRGDSAAYFCASSPNRGLTNEKLFFGSGTQLSVL.